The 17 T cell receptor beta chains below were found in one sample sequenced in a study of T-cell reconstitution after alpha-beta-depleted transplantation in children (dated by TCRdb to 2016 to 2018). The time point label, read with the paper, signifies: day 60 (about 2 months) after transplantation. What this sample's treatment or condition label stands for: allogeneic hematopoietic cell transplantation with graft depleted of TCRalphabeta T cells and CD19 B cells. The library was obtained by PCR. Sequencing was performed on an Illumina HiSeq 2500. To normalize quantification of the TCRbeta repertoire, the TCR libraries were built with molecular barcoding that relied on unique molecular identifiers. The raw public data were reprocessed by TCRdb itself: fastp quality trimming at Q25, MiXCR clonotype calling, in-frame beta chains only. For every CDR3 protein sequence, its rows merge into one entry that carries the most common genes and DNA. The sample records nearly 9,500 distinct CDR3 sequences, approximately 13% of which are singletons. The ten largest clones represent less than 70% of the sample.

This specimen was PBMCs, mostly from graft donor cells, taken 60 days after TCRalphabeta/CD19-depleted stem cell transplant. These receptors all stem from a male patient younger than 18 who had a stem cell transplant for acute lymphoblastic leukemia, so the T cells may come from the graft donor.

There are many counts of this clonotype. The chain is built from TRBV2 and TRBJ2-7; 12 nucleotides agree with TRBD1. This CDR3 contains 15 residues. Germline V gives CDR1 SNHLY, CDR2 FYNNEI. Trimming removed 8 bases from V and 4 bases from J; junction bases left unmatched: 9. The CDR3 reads CASSNRDRGQYEQYF. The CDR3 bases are TGTGCCAGCTCAAACCGGGACAGGGGGCAGTACGAGCAGTACTTC.

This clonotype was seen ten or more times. CDR3 residues: CASSLVGSHEKLFF. The CDR3, as DNA: TGTGCCAGCAGCTTGGTCGGCAGCCATGAAAAACTGTTTTTT. V gene TRBV5-6 combines with J gene TRBJ1-4; D gene uncertain. Germline CDR1 is SGHDT and CDR2 is YYEEEE. The CDR3 runs to 14 residues. Trimming took off 0 bases at V and 6 bases at J, with 9 bases between the two ends.

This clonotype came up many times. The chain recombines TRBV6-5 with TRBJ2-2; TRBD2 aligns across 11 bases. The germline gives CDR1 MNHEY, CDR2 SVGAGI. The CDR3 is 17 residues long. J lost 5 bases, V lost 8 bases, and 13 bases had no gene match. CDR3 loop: CASPRIGTSGQTGELFF. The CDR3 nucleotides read TGTGCCAGCCCAAGAATCGGGACTAGCGGCCAGACCGGGGAGCTGTTTTTT.

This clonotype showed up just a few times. This CDR3 is CASSLTEQVSYNSPLHF. CDR3 sequence (DNA): TGTGCCAGCAGCTTGACGGAACAGGTCTCCTATAATTCACCCCTCCACTTT. The chain combines TRBV5-6 with TRBJ1-6, with D tentatively TRBD1 (5 bases). The germline V gene encodes CDR1 SGHDT and CDR2 YYEEEE. The germline V and J ends were trimmed by 1 base and 0 bases, with 11 bases remaining between them. The CDR3 has 17 residues.

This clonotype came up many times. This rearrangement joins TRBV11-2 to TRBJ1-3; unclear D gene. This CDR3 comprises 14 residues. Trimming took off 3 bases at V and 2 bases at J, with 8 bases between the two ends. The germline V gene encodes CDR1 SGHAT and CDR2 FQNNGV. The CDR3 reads CASSFWVPGNTIYF. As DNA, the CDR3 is TGTGCCAGCAGCTTCTGGGTCCCTGGAAACACCATATATTTT.

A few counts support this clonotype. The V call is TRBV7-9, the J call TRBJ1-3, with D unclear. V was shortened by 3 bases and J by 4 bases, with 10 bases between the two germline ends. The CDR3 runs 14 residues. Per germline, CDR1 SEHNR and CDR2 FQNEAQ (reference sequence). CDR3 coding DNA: TGTGCCAGCAGCTTTATGGGCGGGGGAAACACCATATATTTT. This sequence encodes CASSFMGGGNTIYF. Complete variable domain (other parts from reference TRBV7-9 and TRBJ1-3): DTGVSQNPRHKITKRGQNVTFRCDPISEHNRLYWYRQTLGQGPEFLTYFQNEAQLEKSRLLSDRFSAERPKGSFSTLEIQRTEQGDSAMYLCASSFMGGGNTIYFGEGSWLTVV.

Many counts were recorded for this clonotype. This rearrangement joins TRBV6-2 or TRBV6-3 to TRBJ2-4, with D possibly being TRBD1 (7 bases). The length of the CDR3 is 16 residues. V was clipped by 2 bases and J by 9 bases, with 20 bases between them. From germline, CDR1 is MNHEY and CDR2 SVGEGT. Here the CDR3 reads CASSYPTTRQGGIQYF. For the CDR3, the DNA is TGTGCCAGCAGTTACCCGACAACCCGACAGGGAGGCATTCAGTACTTC.

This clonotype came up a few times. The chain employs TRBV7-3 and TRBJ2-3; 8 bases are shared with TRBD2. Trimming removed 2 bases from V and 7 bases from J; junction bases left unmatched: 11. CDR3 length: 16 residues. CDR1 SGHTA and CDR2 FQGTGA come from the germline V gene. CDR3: CASSLRQAGVVNTQYF. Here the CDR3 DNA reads TGTGCCAGCAGCTTACGGCAAGCGGGAGTCGTAAATACGCAGTATTTT.

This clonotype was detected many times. The CDR3 coding sequence is TGTGCCAGCAGCTTTGGACAGGGGCTAAGAAACACTGAAGCTTTCTTT. As protein: CASSFGQGLRNTEAFF. The chain carries TRBV9 and TRBJ1-1, with 9 bases aligning to TRBD1. In germline, CDR1 is SGDLS, CDR2 YYNGEE. V lost 4 bases, J lost 2 bases, and 9 bases stayed unmatched. The CDR3 covers 16 residues.

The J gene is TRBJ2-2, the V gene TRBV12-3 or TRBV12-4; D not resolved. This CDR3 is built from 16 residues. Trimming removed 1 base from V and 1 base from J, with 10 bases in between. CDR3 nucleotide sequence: TGTGCCAGCAGTTTAGGTATCAGCCTGAACACCGGGGAGCTGTTTTTT. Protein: CASSLGISLNTGELFF.

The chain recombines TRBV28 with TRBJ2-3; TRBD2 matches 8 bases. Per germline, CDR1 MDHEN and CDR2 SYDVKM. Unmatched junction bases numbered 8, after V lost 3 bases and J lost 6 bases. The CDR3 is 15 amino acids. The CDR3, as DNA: TGTGCCAGCAGTTTTGCGGGACTAGGCGGTGATACGCAGTATTTT. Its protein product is CASSFAGLGGDTQYF.

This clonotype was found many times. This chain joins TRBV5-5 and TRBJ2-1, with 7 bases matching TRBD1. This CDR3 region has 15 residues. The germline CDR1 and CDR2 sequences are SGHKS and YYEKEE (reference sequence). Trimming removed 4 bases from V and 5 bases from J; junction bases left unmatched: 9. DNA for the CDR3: TGTGCCAGCAGCATGACAGGGAGTGGAAACAATGAGCAGTTCTTC. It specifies CASSMTGSGNNEQFF.

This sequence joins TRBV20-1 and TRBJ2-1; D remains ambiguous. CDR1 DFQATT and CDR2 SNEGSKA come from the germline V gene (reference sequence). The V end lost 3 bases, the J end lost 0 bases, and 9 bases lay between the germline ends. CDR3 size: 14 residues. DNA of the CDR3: TGCAGTGCTAGTACCGGACCCTCCTACAATGAGCAGTTCTTC. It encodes CSASTGPSYNEQFF.

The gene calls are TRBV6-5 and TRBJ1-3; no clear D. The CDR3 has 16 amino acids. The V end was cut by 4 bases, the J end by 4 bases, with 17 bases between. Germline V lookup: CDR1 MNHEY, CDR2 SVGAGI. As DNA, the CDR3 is TGTGCCAGCAGTTCTACAAAAGCCTCCCAGGGAAACACCATATATTTT. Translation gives CASSSTKASQGNTIYF.

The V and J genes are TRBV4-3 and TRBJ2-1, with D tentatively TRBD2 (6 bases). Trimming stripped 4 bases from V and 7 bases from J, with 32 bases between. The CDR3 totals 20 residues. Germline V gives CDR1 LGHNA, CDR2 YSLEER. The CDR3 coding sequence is TGCGCCAGCAGCCTGACTATTGGAGAAAGACCGGGACTCAGGGCGAATGAGCAGTTCTTC. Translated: CASSLTIGERPGLRANEQFF.

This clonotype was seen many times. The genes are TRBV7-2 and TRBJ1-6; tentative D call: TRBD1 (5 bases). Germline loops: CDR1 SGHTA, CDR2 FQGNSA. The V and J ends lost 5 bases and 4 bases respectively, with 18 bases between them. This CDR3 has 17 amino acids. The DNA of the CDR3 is TGTGCCAGCAGCGCCTACAGGCCTGCCGTTTATAATTCACCCCTCCACTTT. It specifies CASSAYRPAVYNSPLHF.

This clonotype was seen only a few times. The CDR3 DNA follows: TGTGCCAGCAGTTACCAGGGGGCGAACCAGAATGAAAAACTGTTTTTT. This codes for CASSYQGANQNEKLFF. This chain links TRBV6-5 with TRBJ1-4; TRBD1 matches 8 bases. The germline V gene has CDR1 MNHEY and CDR2 SVGAGI. The CDR3 length is 16 residues. Germline trimming cut 2 bases from V and 5 bases from J; bases unmatched to any gene: 7.